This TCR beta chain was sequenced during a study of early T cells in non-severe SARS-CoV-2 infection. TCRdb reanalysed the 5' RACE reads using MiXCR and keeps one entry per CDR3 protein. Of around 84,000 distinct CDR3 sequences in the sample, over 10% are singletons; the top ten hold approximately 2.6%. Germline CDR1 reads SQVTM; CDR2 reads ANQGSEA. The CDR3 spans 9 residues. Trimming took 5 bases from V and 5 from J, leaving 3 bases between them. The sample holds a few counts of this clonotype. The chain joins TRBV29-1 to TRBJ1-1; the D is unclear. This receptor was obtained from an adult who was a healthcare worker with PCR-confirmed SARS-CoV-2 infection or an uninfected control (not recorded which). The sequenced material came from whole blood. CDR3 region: CSVKTEAFF. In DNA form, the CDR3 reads TGCAGCGTTAAAACTGAAGCTTTCTTT.